Presented here are 12 T cell receptor beta chains from one specimen sequenced in a study of STAT5B mutations in CD4+ large granular lymphocyte leukemia. The table came from immunoSEQ multiplex PCR; TCRdb's copy has only in-frame clones and leaves some out. In the table there are about 32,000 clones, about 78% of which are singletons. Sequencing input: CD4+ T cells from blood buffy coats. The origin of the receptors is a human donor in good health.

The chain joins TRBV25-1 to TRBJ1-1; no firm D call. V was pared by 2 bases and J by 11 bases, with 15 bases between. This CDR3 contains 13 residues. Germline-derived CDR1 and CDR2 are MGHDK and SYGVNS. The CDR3 bases are TGTGCCAGCAGTGAACGCTACAAGGTTCGGGCTTTCTTT. Translating gives CASSERYKVRAFF.

V gene TRBV23-1 combines with J gene TRBJ2-1; TRBD2 agrees at 9 bases. TRBV23-1 is noted as an ORF with a role that remains uncertain. J gave up 4 bases and V 6 bases, and 13 bases lay outside the gene matches. CDR3 length: 17 amino acids. Here the CDR3 DNA reads TGCGCCAGCAGCCCCGAAAAGAGTAGCGGGAGTTACAATGAGCAGTTCTTC. Translating gives CASSPEKSSGSYNEQFF.

This clone was seen a single time. The chain carries TRBV7-2 and TRBJ2-7; 8 bases align to TRBD2. Trimming cost V 3 bases and J 2 bases; bases outside gene matches: 9. CDR3 length: 16 residues. The germline gives CDR1 SGHTA, CDR2 FQGNSA. CDR3 DNA sequence: TGTGCCAGCAGCTTTTCCGCGGGGGGCTCCCCCTACGAGCAGTACTTC. Protein product: CASSFSAGGSPYEQYF.

The rearrangement uses TRBV5-1 and TRBJ2-3; D unclear. Looked up from germline, CDR1 is SGHRS and CDR2 is YFSETQ. The length of the CDR3 is 14 residues. Between the trimmed V and J ends, which lost 4 bases and 4 bases, there was a span of 13 bases. In DNA, the CDR3 is TGCGCCAGCAGCCCAACTTCAACGGCAGATACGCAGTATTTT. Translation: CASSPTSTADTQYF. Based on the CDR3 plus reference TRBV5-1 and TRBJ2-3, the full variable domain is KAGVTQTPRYLIKTRGQQVTLSCSPISGHRSVSWYQQTPGQGLQFLFEYFSETQRNKGNFPGRFSGRQFSNSRSEMNVSTLELGDSALYLCASSPTSTADTQYFGPGTRLTVL.

J is TRBJ2-2 and V is TRBV5-4; D may be TRBD1 (6 bases). The germline gives CDR1 SGHNT, CDR2 YYREEE (reference sequence). The CDR3 has 14 amino acids. Trimming left V 4 bases short and J 2 bases short, with 9 bases between. The CDR3 nucleotides read TGTGCCAGCAGCAAGGACAGTAACACCGGGGAGCTGTTTTTT. It translates to CASSKDSNTGELFF.

This rearrangement joins TRBV6-4 to TRBJ1-4, with TRBD1 identical over 8 bases. Losses at the gene ends were 6 bases for V and 3 bases for J; bases not matched to a gene: 6. The CDR3 consists of 15 residues. CDR1 is MRHNA, CDR2 SNTAGT, per germline. The CDR3 sequence is CASSPGTGSNEKLFF. The CDR3 DNA follows: TGTGCCAGCAGCCCCGGGACAGGATCTAATGAAAAACTGTTTTTT.

The gene calls are TRBV19 and TRBJ2-4; 14 nucleotides agree with TRBD2. The germline CDR1 and CDR2 sequences are LNHDA and SQIVND (reference sequence). This CDR3 has 20 residues. V gave up 5 bases and J gave up 2 bases; unmatched junction bases: 14. The CDR3 DNA is TGTGCCAGTAGTTCCGGGACGGGACTAGCGGGGGAGTTATCCAAAAACATTCAGTACTTC. The encoded protein is CASSSGTGLAGELSKNIQYF.

Only one count was recorded for this clone. The V call is TRBV7-3, the J call TRBJ2-7; 8 bases agree with TRBD2. J lost 9 bases, V lost 4 bases, and 17 bases had no gene match. This CDR3 spans 16 amino acids. CDR1 and CDR2 (germline): SGHTA, FQGTGA. The chain's CDR3 is CASSSRPGSGAHGQYF. The DNA for the CDR3 is TGTGCCAGCAGCTCTAGGCCCGGTAGCGGGGCCCATGGGCAGTACTTC.

The CDR3 sequence is CASSPGQGGNSPLHF. The CDR3 bases are TGTGCCAGCAGCCCGGGACAGGGAGGGAATTCACCCCTCCACTTT. The chain combines TRBV6-5 with TRBJ1-6, with TRBD1 matching 9 bases. Trimming took 6 bases from V and 7 from J; bases not matched to a gene: 7. Germline CDR1 reads MNHEY; CDR2 reads SVGAGI. This CDR3 contains 15 residues.

This chain joins TRBV18 and TRBJ1-2; D perhaps matches TRBD1 (5 bases). Germline V gives CDR1 KGHSH, CDR2 LQKENI. V dropped 4 bases and J dropped 3 bases, with 9 bases sitting between them. This CDR3 spans 13 amino acids. DNA for the CDR3: TGTGCCAGCTCACAAGGGGCGGACTATGGCTACACCTTC. Translating it yields CASSQGADYGYTF.

V usage is TRBV7-9 and J usage is TRBJ2-7, with D unresolved. The CDR3 totals 14 residues. Germline V gene sequence: CDR1 SEHNR, CDR2 FQNEAQ (reference sequence). V was trimmed by 1 base and J by 1 base, leaving 8 bases between them. The CDR3 region has the DNA TGTGCCAGCAGCTTAGGGACCCAGTCCTACGAGCAGTACTTC. This sequence encodes CASSLGTQSYEQYF.

The CDR3 sequence: CASSPRTGDGYTF. The CDR3 DNA reads as TGTGCCAGCAGCCCCCGGACAGGGGATGGCTACACCTTC. The chain is built from TRBV5-5 and TRBJ1-2, with TRBD1 matching over 9 bases. J lost 6 bases, V lost 4 bases, and 4 bases had no gene match. The CDR3 has 13 residues. The germline CDR1 and CDR2 sequences are SGHKS and YYEKEE (reference sequence).